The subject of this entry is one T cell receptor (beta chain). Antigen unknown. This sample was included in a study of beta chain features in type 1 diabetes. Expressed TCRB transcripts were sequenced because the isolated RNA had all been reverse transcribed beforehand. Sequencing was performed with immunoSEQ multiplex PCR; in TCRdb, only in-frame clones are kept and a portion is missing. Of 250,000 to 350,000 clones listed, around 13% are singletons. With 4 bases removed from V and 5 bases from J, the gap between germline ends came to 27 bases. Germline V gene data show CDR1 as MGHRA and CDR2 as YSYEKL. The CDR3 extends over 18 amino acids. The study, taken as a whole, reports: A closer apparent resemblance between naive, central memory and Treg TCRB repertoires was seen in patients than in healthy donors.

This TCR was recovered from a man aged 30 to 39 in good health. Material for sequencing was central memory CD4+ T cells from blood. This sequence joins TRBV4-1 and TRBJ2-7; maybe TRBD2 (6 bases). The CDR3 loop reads CASSPLSGTSHDRHEQYV. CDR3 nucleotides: TGCGCCAGCAGCCCCCTTTCGGGAACTAGCCATGATAGACACGAGCAGTACGTC.